This T cell receptor beta chain originates from a study of blood T cell repertoires in COVID-19. Study background: Collection of acute and convalescent COVID-19 samples took place in the United States, Italy and Spain.

The J segment lost 9 bases and the V segment lost 4 bases, leaving 16 bases of the junction unmatched. The CDR3 has 16 residues. Germline V CDR1 and CDR2: SEHNR, FQNEAQ (reference sequence). The protocol was immunoSEQ multiplex PCR, while the TCRdb copy is restricted to in-frame clones and leaves out a portion. The sample yields around 380,000 clones, about 87% seen once. Participants were aged 18 to 89 years, lived in under 25 US areas, and enrolled virtually. Two negative PCRs, clearance, or symptom resolution characterized the recovered Cohort 3 donors. This chain uses TRBV7-9 with TRBJ1-1; 8 bases match TRBD1. The specimen was PBMCs or T cells enriched from blood (not recorded which). The sequence was collected from a man aged 25 to 40 who had recovered from COVID-19. CDR3 bases: TGTGCCAGCAGCTCGTCCACCGGGACAGGTATAAAGAAAGCTTTCTTT. Amino acid sequence: CASSSSTGTGIKKAFF. Looking up the rest from reference TRBV7-9 and TRBJ1-1 gives the full variable domain: DTGVSQNPRHKITKRGQNVTFRCDPISEHNRLYWYRQTLGQGPEFLTYFQNEAQLEKSRLLSDRFSAERPKGSFSTLEIQRTEQGDSAMYLCASSSSTGTGIKKAFFGQGTRLTVV.